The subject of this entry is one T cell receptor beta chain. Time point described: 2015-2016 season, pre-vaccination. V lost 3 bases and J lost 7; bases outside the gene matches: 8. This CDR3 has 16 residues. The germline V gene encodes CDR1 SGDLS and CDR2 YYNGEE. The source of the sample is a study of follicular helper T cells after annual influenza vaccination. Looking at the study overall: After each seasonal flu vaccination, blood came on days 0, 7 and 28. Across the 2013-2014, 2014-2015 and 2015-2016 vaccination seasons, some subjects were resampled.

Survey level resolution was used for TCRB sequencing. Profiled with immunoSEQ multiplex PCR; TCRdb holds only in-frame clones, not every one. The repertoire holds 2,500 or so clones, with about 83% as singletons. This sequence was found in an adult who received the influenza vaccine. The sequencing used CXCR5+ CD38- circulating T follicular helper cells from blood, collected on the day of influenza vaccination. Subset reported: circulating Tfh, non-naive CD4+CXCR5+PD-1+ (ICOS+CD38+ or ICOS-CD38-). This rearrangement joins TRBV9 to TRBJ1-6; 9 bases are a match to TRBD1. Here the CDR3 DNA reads TGTGCCAGCAGCGCTGGATTCGACAGGGGGAATTCACCCCTCCACTTT. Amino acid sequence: CASSAGFDRGNSPLHF.